One sample yielded the 5 T cell receptor beta chains listed below, sequenced in a study of blood T cell repertoires in COVID-19. Assay: immunoSEQ multiplex PCR; the TCRdb copy retains only in-frame clones and omits some. Among roughly 150,000 clones listed, nearly 85% were seen once. Specimen: peripheral blood. These receptors originate from a human donor in a cohort sampled during active COVID-19.

This clone came up once. The sample holds other DNA sequences that translate to the same CDR3. The rearrangement uses TRBV12-3 or TRBV12-4 and TRBJ1-1, with 7 bases identical to TRBD1. The CDR3 has 13 residues. Unmatched junction bases numbered 3, after V lost 6 bases and J lost 2 bases. The CDR3 region has the DNA TGTGCCAGCAGCAGACAGGGAAACACTGAAGCTTTCTTT. It translates to CASSRQGNTEAFF.

This clone was observed a single time. The CDR3 DNA is TGTGCCATCAGTGAGTCGAAGGGGGGGCCCAGTGAGCAGTTCTTC. Protein: CAISESKGGPSEQFF. V gene TRBV10-3 combines with J gene TRBJ2-1; D perhaps matches TRBD2 (7 bases). Germline V gives CDR1 ENHRY, CDR2 SYGVKD. This CDR3 spans 15 amino acids. Between the trimmed V and J ends, which lost 0 bases and 9 bases, there was a span of 15 bases.

The chain employs TRBV7-2 and TRBJ2-6; 7 bases agree with TRBD2. This CDR3 has 18 amino acids. V gave up 4 bases and J gave up 1 base; unmatched junction bases: 10. Looked up from germline, CDR1 is SGHTA and CDR2 is FQGNSA. The CDR3 bases are TGTGCCAGCAGCTGGGACTATGGGGGGAGTTCTGGGGCCAACGTCCTGACTTTC. It yields the protein CASSWDYGGSSGANVLTF. Full variable domain (remainder filled in from reference TRBV7-2 and TRBJ2-6): GAGVSQSPSNKVTEKGKDVELRCDPISGHTALYWYRQSLGQGLEFLIYFQGNSAPDKSGLPSDRFSAERTGGSVSTLTIQRTQQEDSAVYLCASSWDYGGSSGANVLTFGAGSRLTVL.

The rearrangement joins TRBV5-1 to TRBJ1-4; D not certain. The CDR3 has 14 amino acids. CDR1 SGHRS and CDR2 YFSETQ come from the germline V gene. V lost 3 bases, J lost 7 bases, and 13 bases lay in between. CDR3 protein: CASSSGAAGEKLFF. The CDR3 DNA follows: TGCGCCAGCAGCTCGGGCGCAGCGGGTGAAAAACTGTTTTTT.

This clone was seen more than once but under ten times. The chain uses TRBV5-1 and TRBJ2-2; perhaps TRBD2 as D (6 bases). Looked up from germline, CDR1 is SGHRS and CDR2 is YFSETQ. The CDR3 is made up of 15 amino acids. Between the trimmed V and J ends, which lost 4 bases and 0 bases, there was a span of 10 bases. Here the CDR3 reads CASSGGSSNTGELFF. The CDR3 DNA is TGCGCCAGCAGCGGGGGGTCCTCGAACACCGGGGAGCTGTTTTTT.